The rows below give T cell receptor beta chains drawn from one sample of a study of chemoradiotherapy in HPV16-positive cancers. TCRdb's copy holds only in-frame clones and misses some; the assay was immunoSEQ multiplex PCR. This sample has 16,000 or so clones; roughly three quarters occur once, and the top ten carry roughly 9.6%. The sample was acquired from a patient who underwent chemoradiotherapy. These TCRs come from a human donor with HPV-associated anogenital cancer. CDR3s include the opening cysteine and the closing phenylalanine or tryptophan. The D gene is left open where the match is weak. Some rows have no size entry. The others give once, few or many, or a class for an expanded clone.

D gene	clone size	J gene	V gene	CDR3 protein
TRBD2	few	TRBJ2-1	TRBV7-6	CASSLTLAGGDEQFF
NA	NA	TRBJ1-3	TRBV11-2	CASSARSGNTIYF
NA	NA	TRBJ2-7	TRBV23-1	CASSPRAGSPYEQYF
NA	once	TRBJ2-7	TRBV6-5	CASSIQGYEQYF
TRBD1	few	TRBJ1-2	TRBV6-5	CASSYPGTGSTF
NA	NA	TRBJ2-7	TRBV4-3	CASSQEDMSHEQYF
TRBD1	NA	TRBJ1-5	TRBV6-4	CASSATGGTGQPQHF
TRBD1	NA	TRBJ2-1	TRBV5-1	CASSWIRQGGEQFF
NA	NA	TRBJ1-2	TRBV11-2	CASSPTGNYGYTF
NA	NA	TRBJ1-2	TRBV18	CASSPTTDTPEYGYTF
TRBD1	NA	TRBJ2-7	TRBV19	CASTRDSQTYEQYF
TRBD1	NA	TRBJ1-2	TRBV7-9	CASSSGTGHRESYTF
NA	NA	TRBJ2-3	TRBV7-2	CASSLVRGTDTQYF
NA	NA	TRBJ2-5	TRBV5-6	CASSLKGPRETQYF
NA	NA	TRBJ2-1	TRBV30	CAWSSSVYNEQFF
NA	once	TRBJ1-5	TRBV6-5	CASRTGGENQPQHF
NA	NA	TRBJ1-5	TRBV7-6	CASSLRRDQPQHF
NA	NA	TRBJ2-3	TRBV10-2	CASSDDGVSGGSDTQYF
TRBD1	NA	TRBJ1-5	TRBV30	CAWKGQGDQPQHF
NA	NA	TRBJ1-1	TRBV28	CASSLWRANTEAFF
NA	once	TRBJ2-7	TRBV5-1	CASSLIGDPSSYEQYF
NA	NA	TRBJ2-3	TRBV29-1	CSGRITDTQYF
TRBD1	NA	TRBJ1-2	TRBV9	CASSVRDRDGYTF
TRBD1	NA	TRBJ2-2	TRBV28	CASSPGQGPGELFF
NA	NA	TRBJ1-1	TRBV2	CASRLDGGPEAFF
NA	NA	TRBJ2-5	TRBV9	CASSVDGRGEPHSQETQYF
NA	NA	TRBJ1-1	TRBV5-1	CASSLAVGANTEAFF
NA	NA	TRBJ2-5	TRBV7-9	CASSQEKGGEETQYF
NA	NA	TRBJ2-7	TRBV5-1	CASSLRGPNNEQYF
TRBD2	NA	TRBJ2-1	TRBV4-1	CASSFTSGGEDEQFF
NA	few	TRBJ1-1	TRBV5-1	CASSSSDSYTEAFF
NA	NA	TRBJ1-5	TRBV19	CASKAGGRDQPQHF
NA	once	TRBJ2-1	TRBV6-4	CASSVESSSYNEQFF
NA	NA	TRBJ1-1	TRBV15	CATSRVLNTEAFF
NA	NA	TRBJ1-1	TRBV27	CASSLSRGMNTEAFF
NA	few	TRBJ1-2	TRBV21-1	CASSNDRPWFVRDGYTF
NA	once	TRBJ1-1	TRBV5-1	CASSLVPNTEAFF
TRBD2	NA	TRBJ2-3	TRBV4-3	CASSHQYPSGDTDTQYF
NA	NA	TRBJ2-1	TRBV2	CASSYDNEQFF
TRBD2	few	TRBJ2-7	TRBV28	CASSLSGRAYEQYF
NA	NA	TRBJ2-5	TRBV13	CASSLGAGSVETQYF